This TCR beta chain was recovered during a study of T cell responses to AZD1222 COVID-19 vaccine. In the study overall: Second doses that came at about 4 or about 12 weeks were put together.

Study results and caveats: Clonal diversity may have been underestimated, and the donors were mostly white British, with more females than males. The study sampled repertoires only after the peak T cell response. Spike-specific TCR depth and breadth grew after two AZD1222 doses.

Libraries were prepared by immunoSEQ multiplex PCR; TCRdb keeps only in-frame clonotypes and omits some of them. The sample records approximately 150,000 clones, 93% being singletons. The germline CDR1 and CDR2 sequences are ENHRY and SYGVKD. CDR3 size: 19 residues. Losses at the gene ends were 5 bases for V and 0 bases for J; bases not matched to a gene: 14. A remark on this clone: The target antigen is unknown.

The specimen was peripheral blood, collected on day 0 of AZD1222 vaccination. This chain uses TRBV10-3 with TRBJ2-7, with 12 bases identical to TRBD2. The TCR originated in an adult in good health. The CDR3 DNA follows: TGTGCCATCAGTCCCCCGCCAGGACTAGCGGGATATAGCTCCTACGAGCAGTACTTC. Its protein is CAISPPPGLAGYSSYEQYF.